The clone carrying this TCR beta chain has a count of ten or more. Antigen unknown. Time point: persistent/refractory GD, antithyroid drugs over 5 years with positive TRAb. Extracted RNA from PBMCs served as the source of the TCR library. This sample is drawn from a study of regulatory T cells in long-lasting Graves disease. Library construction for TCR beta used iRepertoire HTBI primers and Arm-PCR of CDR3 regions. MiXCR, run by TCRdb on the multiplex PCR reads, gives a single entry per CDR3 protein. The sample consists of approximately 400,000 distinct CDR3 sequences, about a quarter of them appearing once. General study findings and limits: Among persistent patients, a larger number of public clonotypes were shared (around 3,000) than among newly diagnosed patients (966). There was favoring of TRBV28, TRBJ1-2 and TRBJ2-5 in persistent disease. It is possible that accuracy was reduced by the small size of the sample. Persistent Graves' patients had lower TCR diversity than newly diagnosed ones.

This CDR3 has 15 residues. Trimming left V 1 base short and J 5 bases short, with 15 bases between. The starting material was peripheral blood mononuclear cells (PBMCs), obtained when the disease was refractory, from a patient treated with antithyroid drugs. This clonotype originated in a female donor with Graves disease. This chain connects TRBV12-3 or TRBV12-4 to TRBJ2-7, with a tentative D call TRBD1 (6 bases). The CDR3 reads CASSLGVQGGHEQYF. Written as DNA, the CDR3 is TGTGCCAGCAGTTTAGGGGTACAGGGCGGGCACGAGCAGTACTTC.